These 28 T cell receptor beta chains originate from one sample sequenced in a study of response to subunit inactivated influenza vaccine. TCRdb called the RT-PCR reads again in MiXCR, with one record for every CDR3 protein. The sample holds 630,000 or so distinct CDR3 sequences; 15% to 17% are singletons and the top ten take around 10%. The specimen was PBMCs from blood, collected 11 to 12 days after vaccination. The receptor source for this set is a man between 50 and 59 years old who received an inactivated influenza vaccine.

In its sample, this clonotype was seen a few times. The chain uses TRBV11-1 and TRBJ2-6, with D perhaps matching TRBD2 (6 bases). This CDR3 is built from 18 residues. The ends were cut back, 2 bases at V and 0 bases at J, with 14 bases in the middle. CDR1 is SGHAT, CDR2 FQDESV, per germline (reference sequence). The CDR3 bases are TGTGCCAGCAGCTTAACCGGACGGGGGATCTCTGGGGCCAACGTCCTGACTTTC. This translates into CASSLTGRGISGANVLTF.

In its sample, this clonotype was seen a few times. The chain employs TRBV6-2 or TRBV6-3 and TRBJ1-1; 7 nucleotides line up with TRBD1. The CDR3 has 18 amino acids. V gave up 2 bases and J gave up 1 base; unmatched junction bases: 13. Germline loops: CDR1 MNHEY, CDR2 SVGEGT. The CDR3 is CASSYVRAGGQRNTEAFF. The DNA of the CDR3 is TGTGCCAGCAGTTACGTCCGGGCAGGGGGACAAAGGAACACTGAAGCTTTCTTT.

The CDR3 DNA reads as TGTGCCACCAGTGATCCGGGGACAGGGACCCGCTCTGGAAACACCATATATTTT. It specifies CATSDPGTGTRSGNTIYF. The rearrangement joins TRBV24-1 to TRBJ1-3, with 9 bases matching TRBD1. The V and J ends lost 3 bases and 0 bases, in that order; junction bases with no gene match: 8. Germline V gene sequence: CDR1 KGHDR, CDR2 SFDVKD. The CDR3 runs to 18 residues.

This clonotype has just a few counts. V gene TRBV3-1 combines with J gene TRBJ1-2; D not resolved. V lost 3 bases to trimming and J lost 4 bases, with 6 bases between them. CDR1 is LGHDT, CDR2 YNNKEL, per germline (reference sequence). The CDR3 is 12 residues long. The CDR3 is CASSHGVYGYTF. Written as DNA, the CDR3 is TGTGCCAGCAGCCACGGGGTCTATGGCTACACCTTC.

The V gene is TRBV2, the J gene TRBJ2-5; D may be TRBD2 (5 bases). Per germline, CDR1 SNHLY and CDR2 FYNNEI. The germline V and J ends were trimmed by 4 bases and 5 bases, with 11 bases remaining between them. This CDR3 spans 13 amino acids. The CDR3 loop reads CASSVLVGETQYF. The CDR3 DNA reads TGTGCCAGCAGTGTACTAGTTGGGGAGACCCAGTACTTC. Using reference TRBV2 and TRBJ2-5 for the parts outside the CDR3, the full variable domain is EPEVTQTPSHQVTQMGQEVILRCVPISNHLYFYWYRQILGQKVEFLVSFYNNEISEKSEIFDDQFSVERPDGSNFTLKIRSTKLEDSAMYFCASSVLVGETQYFGPGTRLLVL.

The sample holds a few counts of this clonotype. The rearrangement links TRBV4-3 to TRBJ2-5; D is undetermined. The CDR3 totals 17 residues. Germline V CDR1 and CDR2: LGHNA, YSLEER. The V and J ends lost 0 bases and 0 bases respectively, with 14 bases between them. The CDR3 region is CASSQDIGMPYQETQYF. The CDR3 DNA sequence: TGCGCCAGCAGCCAAGATATCGGAATGCCGTACCAAGAGACCCAGTACTTC.

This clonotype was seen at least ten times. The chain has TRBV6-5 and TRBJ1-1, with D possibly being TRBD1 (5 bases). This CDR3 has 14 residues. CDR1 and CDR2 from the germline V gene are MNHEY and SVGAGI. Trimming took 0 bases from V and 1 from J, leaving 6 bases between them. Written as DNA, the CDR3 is TGTGCCAGCAGTTACTCGGACAAGAACACTGAAGCTTTCTTT. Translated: CASSYSDKNTEAFF.

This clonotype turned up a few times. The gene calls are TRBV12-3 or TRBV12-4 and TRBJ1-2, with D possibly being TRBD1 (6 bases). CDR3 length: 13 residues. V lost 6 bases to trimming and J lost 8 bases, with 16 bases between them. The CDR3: CASSPGTSKGYTF. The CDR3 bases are TGTGCCAGCAGCCCCGGGACATCTAAGGGCTACACCTTC.

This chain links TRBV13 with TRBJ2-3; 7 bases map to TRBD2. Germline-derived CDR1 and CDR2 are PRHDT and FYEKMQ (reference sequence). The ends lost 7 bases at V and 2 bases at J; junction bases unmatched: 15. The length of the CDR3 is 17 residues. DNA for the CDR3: TGTGCCAGCACCCAAACCCGACTAGCAAAAATCACAGATACGCAGTATTTT. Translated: CASTQTRLAKITDTQYF.

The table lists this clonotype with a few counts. CDR3 amino acids: CSATSGTAYEQYF. As DNA, the CDR3 is TGCAGCGCAACGTCCGGGACAGCCTACGAGCAGTACTTC. The chain recombines TRBV29-1 with TRBJ2-7, with 7 bases identical to TRBD1. The junction had 8 bases not matched to a gene; V was cut back by 7 bases and J by 2 bases. Germline CDR1 is SQVTM and CDR2 is ANQGSEA. The CDR3 consists of 13 residues.

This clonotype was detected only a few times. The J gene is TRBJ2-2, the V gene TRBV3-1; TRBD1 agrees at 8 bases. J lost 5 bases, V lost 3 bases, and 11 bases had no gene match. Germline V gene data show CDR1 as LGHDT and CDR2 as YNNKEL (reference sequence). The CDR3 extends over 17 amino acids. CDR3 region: CASSQKGTGTFTGELFF. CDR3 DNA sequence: TGTGCCAGCAGCCAGAAAGGGACAGGAACATTTACCGGGGAGCTGTTTTTT.

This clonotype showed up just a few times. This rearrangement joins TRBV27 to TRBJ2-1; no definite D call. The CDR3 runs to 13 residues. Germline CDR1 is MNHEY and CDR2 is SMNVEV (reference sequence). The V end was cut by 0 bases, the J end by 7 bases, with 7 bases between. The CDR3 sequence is CASSLSIGNEQFF. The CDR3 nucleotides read TGTGCCAGCAGTTTATCTATCGGGAATGAGCAGTTCTTC.

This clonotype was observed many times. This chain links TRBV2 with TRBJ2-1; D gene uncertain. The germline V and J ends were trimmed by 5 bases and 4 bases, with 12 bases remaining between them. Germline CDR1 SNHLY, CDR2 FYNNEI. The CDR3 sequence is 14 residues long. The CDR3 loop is CASSFRGPYNEQFF. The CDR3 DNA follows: TGTGCCAGCAGTTTTCGCGGACCTTACAATGAGCAGTTCTTC.

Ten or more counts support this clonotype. CDR3 in DNA: TGTGCCAGCAGTCCCACCCTCGGGCGGGCCAATCAGCCCCAGCATTTT. Its protein is CASSPTLGRANQPQHF. This sequence joins TRBV27 and TRBJ1-5; D is undetermined. Deletions cut 5 bases from V and 3 bases from J, with 17 bases between. The CDR3 covers 16 residues. Germline V CDR1 and CDR2: MNHEY, SMNVEV (reference sequence).

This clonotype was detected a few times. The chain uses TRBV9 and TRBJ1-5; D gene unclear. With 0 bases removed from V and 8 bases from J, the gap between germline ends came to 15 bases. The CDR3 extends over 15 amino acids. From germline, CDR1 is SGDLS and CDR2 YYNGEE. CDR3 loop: CASSVGATLEEPQHF. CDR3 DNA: TGTGCCAGCAGCGTAGGGGCTACCCTGGAGGAGCCCCAGCATTTT.

The DNA of the CDR3 is TGCAGTGCTAGAGGCACGGTTCAGTACTTC. The encoded protein is CSARGTVQYF. This sequence joins TRBV20-1 and TRBJ2-4; D not certain. CDR1 is DFQATT and CDR2 is SNEGSKA in the germline V gene (reference sequence). This CDR3 has 10 amino acids. The V and J ends lost 1 base and 11 bases respectively, with 6 bases between them.

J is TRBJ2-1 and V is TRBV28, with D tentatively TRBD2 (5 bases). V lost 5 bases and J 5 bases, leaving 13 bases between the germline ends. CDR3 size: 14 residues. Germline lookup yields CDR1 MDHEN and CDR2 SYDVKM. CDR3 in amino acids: CASSPPGGNNEQFF. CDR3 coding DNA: TGTGCCAGCAGTCCCCCCGGAGGCAACAATGAGCAGTTCTTC.

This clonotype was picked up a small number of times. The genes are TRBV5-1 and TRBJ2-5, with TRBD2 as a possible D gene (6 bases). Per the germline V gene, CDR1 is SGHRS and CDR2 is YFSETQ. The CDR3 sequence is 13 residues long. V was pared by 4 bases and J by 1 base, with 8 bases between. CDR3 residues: CASSGSGQETQYF. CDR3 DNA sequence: TGCGCCAGCAGCGGTAGCGGCCAAGAGACCCAGTACTTC.

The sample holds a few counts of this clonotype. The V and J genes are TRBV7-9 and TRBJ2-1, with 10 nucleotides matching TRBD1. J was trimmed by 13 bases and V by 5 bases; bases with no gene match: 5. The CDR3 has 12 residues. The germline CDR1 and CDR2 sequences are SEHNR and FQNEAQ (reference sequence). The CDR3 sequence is CASSPRDRGQFF. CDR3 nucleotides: TGTGCCAGCAGCCCCAGGGACAGGGGACAGTTCTTC.

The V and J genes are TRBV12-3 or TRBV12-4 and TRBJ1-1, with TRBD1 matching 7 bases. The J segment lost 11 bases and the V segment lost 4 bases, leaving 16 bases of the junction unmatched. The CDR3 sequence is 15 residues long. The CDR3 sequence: CASSWVTGQGGNAFF. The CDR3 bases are TGTGCCAGCAGTTGGGTGACAGGGCAGGGAGGGAACGCTTTCTTT.

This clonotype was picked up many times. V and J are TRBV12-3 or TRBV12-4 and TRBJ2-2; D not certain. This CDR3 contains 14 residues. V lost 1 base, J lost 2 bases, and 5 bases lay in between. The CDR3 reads CASSLGPNTGELFF. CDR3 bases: TGTGCCAGCAGTTTAGGCCCTAACACCGGGGAGCTGTTTTTT.

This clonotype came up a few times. CDR3 DNA: TGTGCCAGCAGCTCCTCTCGGGGAAGGCCGACAACAATAAATGAAAAACTGTTTTTT. Protein sequence: CASSSSRGRPTTINEKLFF. V is TRBV11-1 and J is TRBJ1-4, with D unresolved. Trimming left V 4 bases short and J 5 bases short, with 26 bases between. CDR3 length equals 19 residues. Germline V lookup: CDR1 SGHAT, CDR2 FQDESV (reference sequence).

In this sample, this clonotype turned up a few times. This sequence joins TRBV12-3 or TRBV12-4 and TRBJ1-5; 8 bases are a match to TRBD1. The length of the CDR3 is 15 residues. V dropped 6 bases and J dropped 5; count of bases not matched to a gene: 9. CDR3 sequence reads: CASSRTGGRDQPQHF. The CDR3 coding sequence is TGTGCCAGCAGCCGCACAGGGGGGCGGGATCAGCCCCAGCATTTT.

The CDR3 coding sequence is TGTGCCAGCAGCGGAATCCTACGGGGTGACTATGGCTACACCTTC. Protein product: CASSGILRGDYGYTF. V is TRBV6-2 or TRBV6-3 and J is TRBJ1-2; D uncertain. Germline V gene lookup returns CDR1 MNHEY and CDR2 SVGEGT. Trimming cost V 6 bases and J 3 bases, with 17 bases left between them. The CDR3 runs 15 residues.

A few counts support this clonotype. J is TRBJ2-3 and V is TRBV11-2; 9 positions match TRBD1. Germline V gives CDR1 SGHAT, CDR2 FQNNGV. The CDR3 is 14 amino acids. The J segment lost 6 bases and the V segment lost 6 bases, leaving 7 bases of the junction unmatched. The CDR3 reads CASSRTGGSDTQYF. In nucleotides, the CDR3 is TGTGCCAGCAGTAGAACAGGGGGCTCGGATACGCAGTATTTT.

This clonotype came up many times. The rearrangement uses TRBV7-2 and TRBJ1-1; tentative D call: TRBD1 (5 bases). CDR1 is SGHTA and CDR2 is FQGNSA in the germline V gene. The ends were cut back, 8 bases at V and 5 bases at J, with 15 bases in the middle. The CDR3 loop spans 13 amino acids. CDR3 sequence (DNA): TGTGCCAGCTATATGCACGGGGGTACTGAAGCTTTCTTT. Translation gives CASYMHGGTEAFF.

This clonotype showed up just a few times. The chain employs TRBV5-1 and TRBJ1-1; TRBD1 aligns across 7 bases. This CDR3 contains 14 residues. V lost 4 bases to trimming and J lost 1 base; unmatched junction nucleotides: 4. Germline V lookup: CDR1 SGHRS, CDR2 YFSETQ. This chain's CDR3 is CASSMDRSNTEAFF. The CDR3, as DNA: TGCGCCAGCAGCATGGACAGGTCGAACACTGAAGCTTTCTTT.

Written as DNA, the CDR3 is TGTGCCAGCAGCTTAGCCGGGCCCTACAATCAGCCCCAGCATTTT. The encoded protein is CASSLAGPYNQPQHF. V and J are TRBV7-9 and TRBJ1-5; D is unresolved. The CDR3 runs 15 residues. Germline assignment: CDR1 SEHNR and CDR2 FQNEAQ (reference sequence). V lost 0 bases, J lost 3 bases, and 9 bases lay in between.